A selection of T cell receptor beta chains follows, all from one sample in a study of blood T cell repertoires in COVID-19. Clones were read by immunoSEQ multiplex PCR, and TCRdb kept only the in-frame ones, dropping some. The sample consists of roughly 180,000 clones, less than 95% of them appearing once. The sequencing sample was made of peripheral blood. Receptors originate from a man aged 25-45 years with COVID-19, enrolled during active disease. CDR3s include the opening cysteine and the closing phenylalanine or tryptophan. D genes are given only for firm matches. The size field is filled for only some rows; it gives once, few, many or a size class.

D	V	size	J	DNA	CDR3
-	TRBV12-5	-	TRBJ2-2	TGTGCTAGTGGTTCAGGGCTCGGGGAGCTGTTTTTT	CASGSGLGELFF
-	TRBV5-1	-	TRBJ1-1	TGCGCCAGCAGCTTCGGGGAGACTGAAGCTTTCTTT	CASSFGETEAFF
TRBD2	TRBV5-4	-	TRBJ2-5	TGTGCCAGCAGCTTGGCCGGGGGGGCCAGGGAGACCCAGTACTTC	CASSLAGGARETQYF
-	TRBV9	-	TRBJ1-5	TGTGCCAGCAGCGTAGATTCGGATCAGCCCCAGCATTTT	CASSVDSDQPQHF
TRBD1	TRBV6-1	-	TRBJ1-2	TGTGCCAGCAGTGAAGGGGGGGGACAGGGAGAGTTTTATGGCTACACCTTC	CASSEGGGQGEFYGYTF
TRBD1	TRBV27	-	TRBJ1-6	TGTGCCAGCAGTTTAAATGCGGGACAGATTAATTCACCCCTCCACTTT	CASSLNAGQINSPLHF
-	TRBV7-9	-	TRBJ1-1	TGTGCCAGCAGGGAGGGGAGTGGAGACACTGAAGCTTTCTTT	CASREGSGDTEAFF
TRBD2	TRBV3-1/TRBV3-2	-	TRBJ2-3	TGTGCCAGCAGGGTCCGGGGGGGGGTCACAGATACGCAGTATTTT	CASRVRGGVTDTQYF
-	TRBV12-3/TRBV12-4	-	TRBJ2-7	TGTGCCAGCAGTCTGGGAAAGGGGGAGCAGTACTTC	CASSLGKGEQYF
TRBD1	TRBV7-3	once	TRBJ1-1	TGTGCCAGCAGCTCCGGGACAGGGGGTACACTAGAAGCTTTCTTT	CASSSGTGGTLEAFF
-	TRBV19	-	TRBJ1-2	TGTGCCAGTAGTATAGGGCCCCAGCAGGGCGAAGATGGCTACACCTTC	CASSIGPQQGEDGYTF
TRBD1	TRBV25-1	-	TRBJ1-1	TGTGCCAGCAGCGCACAGGGGGACACTGAAGCTTTCTTT	CASSAQGDTEAFF
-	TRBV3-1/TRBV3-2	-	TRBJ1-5	TGTGCCAGCAGTAACCAGGGTCTAGGCCAGCCCCAGCATTTT	CASSNQGLGQPQHF
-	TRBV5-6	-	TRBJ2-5	TGTGCCAGCAGCTTGGAGGAGGGCCGGGCGATCCAAGAGACCCAGTACTTC	CASSLEEGRAIQETQYF
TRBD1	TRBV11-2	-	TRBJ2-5	TGTGCCAGCAGCTCCCGGGACAGGGGAGAGACCCAGTACTTC	CASSSRDRGETQYF
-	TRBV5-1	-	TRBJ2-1	TGCGCCAGCAGCGCGGAGACTGGGTCCTACAATGAGCAGTTCTTC	CASSAETGSYNEQFF
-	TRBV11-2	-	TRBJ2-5	TGTGCCAGCAGCTTAGGCTATCAAGAGACCCAGTACTTC	CASSLGYQETQYF
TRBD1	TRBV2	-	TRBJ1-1	TGTGCCAGCAACCCCCAGGGGGCGGGGAACACTGAAGCTTTCTTT	CASNPQGAGNTEAFF
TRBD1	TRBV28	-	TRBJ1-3	TGTGCCAGCAGCTCCCCCAGGGGGCTTTCTGGAAACACCATATATTTT	CASSSPRGLSGNTIYF
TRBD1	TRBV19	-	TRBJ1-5	TGTGCCAGTCACAAGACAGGGGGCTCAGGGAGCAATCAGCCCCAGCATTTT	CASHKTGGSGSNQPQHF
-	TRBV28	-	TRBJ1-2	TGTGCCAGCAGTTTCCAGGTCTATGGCTACACCTTC	CASSFQVYGYTF
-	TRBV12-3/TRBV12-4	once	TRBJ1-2	TGTGCCAGCACCCTGGGAGCTAACTATGGCTACACCTTC	CASTLGANYGYTF
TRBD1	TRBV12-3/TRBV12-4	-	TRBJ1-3	TGTGCCAGCAGCCCTGGGACAGGGGACACCATATATTTT	CASSPGTGDTIYF
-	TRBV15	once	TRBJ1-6	TGTGCCACCAGCAGAGCCTTGGGGGGGGCGCGAAATTCACCCCTCCACTTT	CATSRALGGARNSPLHF
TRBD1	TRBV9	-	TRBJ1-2	TGTGCCAGCAGCACACAGGGGGCTCATGGCTACACCTTC	CASSTQGAHGYTF
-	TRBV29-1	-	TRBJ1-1	TGCAGCGTTGAACAGGGGCAGAACACTGAAGCTTTCTTT	CSVEQGQNTEAFF
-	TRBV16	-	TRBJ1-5	TGTGCCAGCAGCCCCCCGGGGGGGCAGCCCCAGCATTTT	CASSPPGGQPQHF
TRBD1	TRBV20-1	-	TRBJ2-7	TGCAGTGCTAGTATAGGTTCTGGGACAGGGGGCGAGGAGCAGTACTTC	CSASIGSGTGGEEQYF
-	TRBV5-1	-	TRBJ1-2	TGCGCCAGCAGCTTGGAAGGCGGACACCGTACCGACTACACCTTC	CASSLEGGHRTDYTF
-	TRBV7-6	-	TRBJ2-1	TGTGCCAGCAGCTTAGGGACATCCGACCCGTACAATGAGCAGTTCTTC	CASSLGTSDPYNEQFF
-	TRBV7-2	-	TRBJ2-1	TGTGCCAGCGGTCGGTACGAGCAGTTCTTC	CASGRYEQFF
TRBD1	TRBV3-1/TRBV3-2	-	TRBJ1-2	TGTGCCAGCAGCGGGACAGGTCTTTTGGATCCTGTCTACACCTTC	CASSGTGLLDPVYTF
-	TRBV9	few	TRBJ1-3	TGTGCCAGCAGCTACGACAGCGGGGCTGGAAACACCATATATTTT	CASSYDSGAGNTIYF
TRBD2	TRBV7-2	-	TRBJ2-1	TGTGCCAGCAGCCTCGCTAGCGGGGGGCTTTACAATGAGCAGTTCTTC	CASSLASGGLYNEQFF
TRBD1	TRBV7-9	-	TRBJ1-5	TGTGCCAGCAGCTCAGAAGAAAGACAGGGGCAGCCCCAGCATTTT	CASSSEERQGQPQHF
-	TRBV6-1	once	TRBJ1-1	TGTGCCAGCAGTGAGGGGACACAGGGGAACACTGAAGCTTTCTTT	CASSEGTQGNTEAFF
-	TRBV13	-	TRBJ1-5	TGTGCCAGCAGCATCCGGGGAAGCCAGCCCCAGCATTTT	CASSIRGSQPQHF
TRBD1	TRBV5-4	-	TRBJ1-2	TGTGCCAGCAGTCCCGACAGGGGTGGTGGCTACACCTTC	CASSPDRGGGYTF
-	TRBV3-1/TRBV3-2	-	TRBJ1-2	TGTGCCAGCAGCCAAGACAGGGTCCCAATCTATGGCTACACCTTC	CASSQDRVPIYGYTF
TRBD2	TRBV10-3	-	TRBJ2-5	TGTGCCATCAGTGAGTCGCTAGCGGGCGGCCGGGAGACCCAGTACTTC	CAISESLAGGRETQYF
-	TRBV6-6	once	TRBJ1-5	TGTGCCAGCAAGCTCGCCAGGGGAGAGGGCAATCAGCCCCAGCATTTT	CASKLARGEGNQPQHF
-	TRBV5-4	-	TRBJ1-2	TGTGCCAGCAGACCGGACAGTCCCTATGGCTACACCTTC	CASRPDSPYGYTF
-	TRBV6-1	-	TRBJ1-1	TGTGCCAGCAGTGAATACACAGCGAACACTGAAGCTTTCTTT	CASSEYTANTEAFF
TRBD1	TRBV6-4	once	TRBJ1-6	TGTGCCAGCAGCCGGGACAGAGATAATTCACCCCTCCACTTT	CASSRDRDNSPLHF
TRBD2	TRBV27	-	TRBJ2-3	TGTGCCAGCAGTCCGCGACTAGCGGGGTTCACAGATACGCAGTATTTT	CASSPRLAGFTDTQYF
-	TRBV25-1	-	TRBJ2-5	TGTGCCAGCACCTTAAGCCCGGGGGAAGAGACCCAGTACTTC	CASTLSPGEETQYF
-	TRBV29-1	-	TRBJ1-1	TGCAGCGTTGTGCAGTTGGAGGTCGGCACTGAAGCTTTCTTT	CSVVQLEVGTEAFF
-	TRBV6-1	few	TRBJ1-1	TGTGCCAGCAGTGAAGGGTCAGCTGAAGCTTTCTTT	CASSEGSAEAFF
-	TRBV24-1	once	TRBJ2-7	TGTGCCACCAGTGATCAGATACATCACCCTTCCTACGAGCAGTACTTC	CATSDQIHHPSYEQYF
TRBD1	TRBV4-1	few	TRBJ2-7	TGCGCCAGCAGCCAATACGCGGGACAGGGACGCCCCGAGCAGTACTTC	CASSQYAGQGRPEQYF